Sequencing of this T cell receptor beta chain was carried out in a study of T cells in Graves' hyperthyroidism and ophthalmopathy. Broader study findings: Ophthalmopathy was predicted by the model a median of approximately 6.6 months ahead of onset.

Diagnosing involved the use of clinical symptoms, serum thyroxine and TRAb, thyroid ultrasound and orbital computed tomography. With regard to this clonotype: The target antigen is unknown.

Per the germline V gene, CDR1 is SGDLS and CDR2 is YYNGEE. The length of the CDR3 is 20 residues. Trimming took 4 bases from V and 0 from J, leaving 25 bases between them. The investigators amplified TCR beta CDR3 regions from RNA transcripts. HTBI primers were the set used in a first-round RT-PCR of the TCR CDR3. TCRdb called the multiplex PCR reads again in MiXCR, with one record for every CDR3 protein. Among 400,000 to 600,000 distinct CDR3 sequences listed, around 16% were seen once. This TCR derives from a woman aged 25-40 years with Graves' ophthalmopathy. Sequencing was done on a sample of blood. The chain has TRBV9 and TRBJ2-2; D is unresolved. This chain's CDR3 is CASSPRTDPMFFANTGELFF. CDR3 DNA: TGTGCCAGCAGCCCCCGAACGGACCCCATGTTCTTTGCGAACACCGGGGAGCTGTTTTTT.